These T cell receptor beta chains were read from a single sample in a study of OX40 agonist ivuxolimab in advanced cancers. Assay: immunoSEQ multiplex PCR; the TCRdb copy retains only in-frame clones and omits some. The repertoire holds approximately 30,000 clones, with around 83% as singletons. Sample: CD4+ or CD8+ T cells sorted from blood, taken in a trial of the OX40 agonist ivuxolimab. The source of these receptors is an adult with an advanced solid tumor such as melanoma, head and neck, liver or kidney cancer. The CDR3 runs from the conserved cysteine through the conserved F or W. The D gene is left open where the match is weak. Clone size appears in some rows only: once, few, many, or a class for an expanded clone.

cdr3_nt cdr3_aa d_call clone_size j_call v_call
TGTGCCAGTAGTATAGAGGCTAGCGGGAGTGGTGACGAGCAGTACTTC CASSIEASGSGDEQYF TRBD2 few TRBJ2-7 TRBV19
TGTGCCAGCAGTTTATCGTTACATCAGCCCCAGCATTTT CASSLSLHQPQHF NA NA TRBJ1-5 TRBV28
TGTGCCAGCAGCCCCGGGCGGCCCAAAGGGTCAGCTGAAGCTTTCTTT CASSPGRPKGSAEAFF NA NA TRBJ1-1 TRBV7-6
TGTGCCATCACCTCGGGGGGAAGGGAGCAGTTCTTC CAITSGGREQFF TRBD2 NA TRBJ2-1 TRBV10-3
TGTGCCAGCAGCTTAGGGTCGTTACCCTACGAGCAGTACTTC CASSLGSLPYEQYF NA NA TRBJ2-7 TRBV5-6
TGTGCCAGCAGCACCGGGACTACCTTCGCCGAGCAGTACTTC CASSTGTTFAEQYF TRBD2 NA TRBJ2-7 TRBV11-2
TGTGCCAGCAGCTTGGAGCAGTCTAACTATGGCTACACCTTC CASSLEQSNYGYTF NA NA TRBJ1-2 TRBV5-6
TGTGCCATCAGCCTTCCGGGACCCCCATCTTTATCCTACAATGAGCAGTTCTTC CAISLPGPPSLSYNEQFF NA NA TRBJ2-1 TRBV10-3
TGTGCCAGCAGTTCGCCCCCTACTAGCGGGGCAGGCGAGCAGTACTTC CASSSPPTSGAGEQYF TRBD2 NA TRBJ2-7 TRBV28
TGTGCCAGCAGTCCCAGGGAGACCGGGGCCAACGTCCTGACTTTC CASSPRETGANVLTF NA NA TRBJ2-6 TRBV6-4
TGTGCCAGCAAGATACAGGGAGGGTTTTTAAAGAACACTGAAGCTTTCTTT CASKIQGGFLKNTEAFF NA NA TRBJ1-1 TRBV7-9
TGTGCCAGCAGCAAGAGGGGTCATAACTATGGCTACACCTTC CASSKRGHNYGYTF NA NA TRBJ1-2 TRBV21-1
TGTGCCAGCAGCTCCCCCTACACCGGGGAGCTGTTTTTT CASSSPYTGELFF NA NA TRBJ2-2 TRBV7-3
TGTGCCAGCAGCCAAAACATAGCGGGAGTGGAAAGGGAGCAGTTCTTC CASSQNIAGVEREQFF TRBD2 NA TRBJ2-1 TRBV7-9
TGTGCCAGCAGTTTATCAGACAGCTATGGCTACACCTTC CASSLSDSYGYTF NA NA TRBJ1-2 TRBV28
TGTGCCAGCAGTCGCTCCGGGACAGAGGCTTTCTTT CASSRSGTEAFF TRBD1 NA TRBJ1-1 TRBV27
TGTGCCAGCAGTGAGCCCGGACGGACGAGCTCTGGGGCCAACGTCCTGACTTTC CASSEPGRTSSGANVLTF NA once TRBJ2-6 TRBV6-1
TGTGCCAGCAGCGGACTAGCGGGAGAGTACGAGCAGTACTTC CASSGLAGEYEQYF TRBD2 NA TRBJ2-7 TRBV11-2
TGTGCCAGCAGCGTCGGACGCATGGGAGCTAATGAAAAACTGTTTTTT CASSVGRMGANEKLFF NA NA TRBJ1-4 TRBV9
TGTGCCAGCAGCTTAGTGGGGGGGGCAGAGGTTTATGGCTACACCTTC CASSLVGGAEVYGYTF NA NA TRBJ1-2 TRBV11-2
TGTGCCAGCAGCTCAATAGCCTCCTTTAGCGGGAGGGCCGCTTTCGAGCAGTACTTC CASSSIASFSGRAAFEQYF TRBD2 NA TRBJ2-7 TRBV7-2
TGTGCCAGCAGCCCCCGCGGGGGGGGCGAAAGCGAGCAGTACTTC CASSPRGGGESEQYF TRBD2 NA TRBJ2-7 TRBV11-2
TGTGCCAGCAGCGAGGTGACAGGGGACACTGAAGCTTTCTTT CASSEVTGDTEAFF TRBD1 few TRBJ1-1 TRBV7-9
TGCGCCAGCAGCGCCAGGGCGACCAACACTGAAGCTTTCTTT CASSARATNTEAFF NA NA TRBJ1-1 TRBV4-3
TGCGCCAGCAGCTGGGGGACCCATGGACTAGCGGGAAACTTCTACGAGCAGTACTTC CASSWGTHGLAGNFYEQYF TRBD2 NA TRBJ2-7 TRBV5-1
TGTGCCAGCAGCCACTCCGGACCCACTGAAGCTTTCTTT CASSHSGPTEAFF NA NA TRBJ1-1 TRBV21-1
TGTGCCAGCAGCAGAAGACAGGGTCCCTCGAATGAGCAGTTCTTC CASSRRQGPSNEQFF TRBD1 NA TRBJ2-1 TRBV13
TGCGCCAGCACGAACTTTCCGGGACAGGGGGCTTGGGATGAGCAGTTCTTC CASTNFPGQGAWDEQFF TRBD1 NA TRBJ2-1 TRBV5-1
TGTGCCAGCAGTTACTCCCCGAACACCGGGGAGCTGTTTTTT CASSYSPNTGELFF NA few TRBJ2-2 TRBV6-5
TGCGCCATACAGGGCACCTACGAGCAGTACTTC CAIQGTYEQYF NA NA TRBJ2-7 TRBV10-2
TGTGCCAGCAGCGGACAGGGTGTCTACGAGCAGTACTTC CASSGQGVYEQYF TRBD1 few TRBJ2-7 TRBV9
TGTGCCTGGAGTCGGGGGGCGGATAGCAATCAGCCCCAGCATTTT CAWSRGADSNQPQHF NA NA TRBJ1-5 TRBV30
TGTGCCAGCCCATCTGGACAGGCGATTTCTATGAACACTGAAGCTTTCTTT CASPSGQAISMNTEAFF TRBD1 once TRBJ1-1 TRBV2
TGTGCCAGCAGCTTGGGGACTACCTATGGCTACACCTTC CASSLGTTYGYTF NA NA TRBJ1-2 TRBV7-9
TGTGCTGTCGGCAGATCATCCTACAATGAGCAGTTCTTC CAVGRSSYNEQFF NA NA TRBJ2-1 TRBV6-6
TGTGCCAGCACTTGGACACCCAACTATGGCTACACCTTC CASTWTPNYGYTF NA NA TRBJ1-2 TRBV6-4
TGCGCCAGCAGCCAAGATCCGAAGGGTAGCGGGCTAGACAATGAGCAGTTCTTC CASSQDPKGSGLDNEQFF TRBD2 NA TRBJ2-1 TRBV4-3
TGTGCCAGCAGCTTAAGGTACCTGGGCAATGAGCAGTTCTTC CASSLRYLGNEQFF NA few TRBJ2-1 TRBV7-6
TGTGCCAGCAGTGAAGACAGGGGGCGGGCAGATACGCAGTATTTT CASSEDRGRADTQYF TRBD1 NA TRBJ2-3 TRBV27
TGTGCCAGCAGCTCGGGACTAGCGGGATCGTACAATGAGCAGTTCTTC CASSSGLAGSYNEQFF TRBD2 NA TRBJ2-1 TRBV7-3
TGTGCCAGCAGTTCCGGGACAGGGGTCACCGGGGAGCTGTTTTTT CASSSGTGVTGELFF TRBD1 NA TRBJ2-2 TRBV27
TGTGCCAGCAGTTTTAGAGGGTTTGGGGGCTACACCTTC CASSFRGFGGYTF NA NA TRBJ1-2 TRBV27
TGTGCCAGTAGCCCGGACACTACCTCCTACGAGCAGTACTTC CASSPDTTSYEQYF NA NA TRBJ2-7 TRBV19
TGCGCCAGCAGCCCGGGGGCAGGGAAGAACACAGATACGCAGTATTTT CASSPGAGKNTDTQYF NA NA TRBJ2-3 TRBV4-3
TGTGCCAGCAGCTTAGAAGCCCGGAGTGAGCAGTTCTTC CASSLEARSEQFF NA NA TRBJ2-1 TRBV7-8
TGTGCCAGCAGCACCGGGGGGGGCACTGAAGCTTTCTTT CASSTGGGTEAFF NA once TRBJ1-1 TRBV2
TGTGCCAGCAGCCGGGGCCGCTCCTACGAGCAGTACTTC CASSRGRSYEQYF NA few TRBJ2-7 TRBV14
TGTGCCAGCAGCTTAGGGGTAGACAGCAATCAGCCCCAGCATTTT CASSLGVDSNQPQHF NA NA TRBJ1-5 TRBV5-4
TGTGCCAGCAGCCAGGACGGTCAAGGAAGCTATGGCTACACCTTC CASSQDGQGSYGYTF NA NA TRBJ1-2 TRBV7-9
TGTGCCAGCAGTTACTCCGGGACAGGGGACTCCTACGAGCAGTACTTC CASSYSGTGDSYEQYF TRBD1 NA TRBJ2-7 TRBV6-5
TGTGCCAGCAGGTCGGTCGAGAGAGAGACCCAGTACTTC CASRSVERETQYF NA NA TRBJ2-5 TRBV7-8
TGTGCCAGCAGCTTGGGGACTAGCGGGATACTTGGCACCGGGGAGCTGTTTTTT CASSLGTSGILGTGELFF TRBD2 NA TRBJ2-2 TRBV7-2
TGTGCCAGCAGCTTGGAACGAAATGAGCAGTTCTTC CASSLERNEQFF NA NA TRBJ2-1 TRBV5-6
TGTGCCAGCAGCTACGGGACTAGCGGGAGGTACAATGAGCAGTTCTTC CASSYGTSGRYNEQFF TRBD2 NA TRBJ2-1 TRBV5-6
TGTGCCAGCAGCATCAGACAGGGGGCCACCTACGAGCAGTACTTC CASSIRQGATYEQYF TRBD1 NA TRBJ2-7 TRBV7-2
TGTGCCAGCAGCTTTATTCTAGCGGGAGATGAGCAGTTCTTC CASSFILAGDEQFF TRBD2 NA TRBJ2-1 TRBV9
TGTGCCAGCAGCCTGCAGATTACGTCGGGTGCGACAGGGGAAAAACTGTTTTTT CASSLQITSGATGEKLFF TRBD1 NA TRBJ1-4 TRBV7-9
TGCGCCAGCAGGGGCGGACCCACAGATACGCAGTATTTT CASRGGPTDTQYF NA NA TRBJ2-3 TRBV4-1